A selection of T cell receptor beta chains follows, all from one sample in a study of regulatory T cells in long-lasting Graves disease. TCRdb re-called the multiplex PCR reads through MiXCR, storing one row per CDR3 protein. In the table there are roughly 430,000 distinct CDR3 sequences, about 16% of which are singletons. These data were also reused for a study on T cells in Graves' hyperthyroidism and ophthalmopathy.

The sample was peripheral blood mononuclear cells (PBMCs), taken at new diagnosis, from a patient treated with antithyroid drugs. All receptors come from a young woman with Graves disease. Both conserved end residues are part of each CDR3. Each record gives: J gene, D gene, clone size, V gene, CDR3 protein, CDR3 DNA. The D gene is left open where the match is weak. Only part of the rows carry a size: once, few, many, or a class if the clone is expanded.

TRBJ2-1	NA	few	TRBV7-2	CASIRDRSYNEQFF	TGTGCCAGCATTCGCGACAGATCCTACAATGAGCAGTTCTTC
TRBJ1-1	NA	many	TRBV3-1	CASSQVSGEGSMNTEAFF	TGTGCCAGCAGCCAAGTTTCGGGTGAAGGGAGCATGAACACTGAAGCTTTCTTT
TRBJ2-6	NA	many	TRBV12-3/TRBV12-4	CASSIRQALFSGANVLTF	TGTGCCAGCAGTATCCGCCAGGCCCTATTCTCTGGGGCCAACGTCCTGACTTTC
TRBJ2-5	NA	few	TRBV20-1	CSARATGRQETQYF	TGCAGTGCTAGAGCGACAGGGAGGCAAGAGACCCAGTACTTC
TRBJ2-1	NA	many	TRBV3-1	CASLSRGVGEQFF	TGTGCCAGCCTCTCTAGGGGGGTCGGTGAGCAGTTCTTC
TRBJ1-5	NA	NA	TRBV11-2	CASSLEGYQPQHF	TGTGCCAGCAGCTTAGAGGGTTACCAGCCCCAGCATTTT
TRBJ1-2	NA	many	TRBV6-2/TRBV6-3	CASSSISGTITSIYRYTF	TGTGCCAGCAGTTCGATTAGCGGGACAATTACTTCTATCTATCGCTACACCTTC
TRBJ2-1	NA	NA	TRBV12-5	CASALLSNEQFF	TGTGCTAGTGCCCTTTTGAGTAATGAGCAGTTCTTC
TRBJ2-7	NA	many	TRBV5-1	CASSLGTVSSEQYF	TGCGCCAGCAGCTTGGGTACAGTTTCCAGTGAGCAGTACTTC
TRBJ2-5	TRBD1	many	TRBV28	CASSPQRGPGETQYF	TGTGCCAGCAGTCCCCAGAGGGGGCCGGGGGAGACCCAGTACTTC
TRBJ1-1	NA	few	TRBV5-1	CASSPRPTAGTEAFF	TGCGCCAGCAGCCCTCGACCCACGGCGGGGACTGAAGCTTTCTTT
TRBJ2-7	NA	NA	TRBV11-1	CASSLVSGYEQYF	TGTGCCAGCAGCTTAGTTAGCGGTTACGAGCAGTACTTC
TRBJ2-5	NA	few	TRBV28	CASRPGGRAQYF	TGTGCCAGCAGACCCGGGGGTCGGGCCCAGTACTTC
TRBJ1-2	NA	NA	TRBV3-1	CASSQDAVGSDGYTF	TGTGCCAGCAGCCAAGATGCGGTGGGCTCGGATGGCTACACCTTC
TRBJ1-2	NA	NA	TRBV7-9	CASSSTAPGGEDGYTF	TGTGCCAGCAGCTCCACGGCACCGGGTGGGGAGGATGGCTACACCTTC
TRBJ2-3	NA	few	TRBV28	CASSFPGARINTQYF	TGTGCCAGCAGTTTCCCCGGGGCGAGAATTAATACGCAGTATTTT
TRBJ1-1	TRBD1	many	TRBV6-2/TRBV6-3	CASRQGTEAFF	TGTGCCAGCAGACAGGGGACTGAAGCTTTCTTT
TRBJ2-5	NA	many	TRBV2	CATMTQGQETQYF	TGTGCCACCATGACACAGGGTCAAGAGACCCAGTACTTC
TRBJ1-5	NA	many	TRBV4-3	CASSSHTDQPQHF	TGCGCCAGCAGCTCACATACGGATCAGCCCCAGCATTTT
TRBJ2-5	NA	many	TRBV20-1	CSARDGAGIQETQYF	TGCAGTGCTAGAGATGGCGCAGGAATCCAAGAGACCCAGTACTTC
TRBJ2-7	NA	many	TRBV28	CASSWSYKQYF	TGTGCCAGCAGTTGGTCCTACAAGCAGTACTTC
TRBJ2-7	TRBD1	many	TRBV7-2	CASSSSGTGREQYF	TGTGCCAGCAGCTCTAGTGGGACAGGCAGGGAGCAGTACTTC
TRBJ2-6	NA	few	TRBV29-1	CSVEQFDLLEGANVLTF	TGCAGCGTTGAACAGTTTGACCTTTTGGAAGGGGCCAACGTCCTGACTTTC
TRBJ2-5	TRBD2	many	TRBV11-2	CASSFWRELETQYF	TGTGCCAGCAGCTTTTGGCGGGAGCTGGAGACCCAGTACTTC
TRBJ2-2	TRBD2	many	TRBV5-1	CASREGPGLAAGELFF	TGCGCCAGCAGGGAGGGGCCGGGACTAGCAGCCGGGGAGCTGTTTTTT
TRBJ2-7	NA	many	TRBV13	CASSLSFETGRDEQYF	TGTGCCAGCAGCTTATCATTCGAGACAGGCCGTGACGAGCAGTACTTC
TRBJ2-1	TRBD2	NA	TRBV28	CAFSGRTYNEQFF	TGTGCCTTTAGCGGGAGGACCTACAATGAGCAGTTCTTC
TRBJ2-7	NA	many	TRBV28	CASIPAGTYEQYF	TGTGCCAGCATCCCAGCGGGTACCTACGAGCAGTACTTC
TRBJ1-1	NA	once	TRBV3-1	CASSQEGAGIEAFF	TGTGCCAGCAGCCAAGAGGGCGCGGGAATTGAAGCTTTCTTT
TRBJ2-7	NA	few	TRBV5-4	CASSLGQQYEQYF	TGTGCCAGCAGCTTGGGACAGCAGTACGAGCAGTACTTC
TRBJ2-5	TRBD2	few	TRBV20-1	CSARDQGAGDRRETQYF	TGCAGTGCTAGAGATCAGGGAGCGGGAGACAGGAGGGAGACCCAGTACTTC
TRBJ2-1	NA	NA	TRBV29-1	CSVEMGYNEQFF	TGCAGCGTTGAAATGGGATACAATGAGCAGTTCTTC
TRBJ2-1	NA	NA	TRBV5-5	CASSLEVYPQFF	TGTGCCAGCAGCCTGGAGGTCTATCCGCAGTTCTTC
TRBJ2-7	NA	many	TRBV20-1	CSALVTPPVNEQYF	TGCAGTGCCCTGGTAACGCCTCCGGTGAATGAGCAGTACTTC
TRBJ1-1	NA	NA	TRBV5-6	CASSSTLMVWEAFF	TGTGCCAGCAGCTCAACCCTTATGGTTTGGGAAGCTTTCTTT
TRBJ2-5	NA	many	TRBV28	CASSLYGSYQETQYF	TGTGCCAGCAGTTTATACGGCAGCTACCAAGAGACCCAGTACTTC
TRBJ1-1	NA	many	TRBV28	CASSPFPGGAQDEAFF	TGTGCCAGCAGCCCTTTTCCGGGGGGGGCGCAAGATGAAGCTTTCTTT
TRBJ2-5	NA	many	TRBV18	CASSPKKTGGETQYF	TGTGCCAGCTCACCAAAAAAGACAGGAGGGGAGACCCAGTACTTC
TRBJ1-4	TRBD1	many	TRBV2	CASTRYKTGTGDEKLFF	TGTGCCAGCACAAGATACAAAACCGGGACAGGCGATGAAAAACTGTTTTTT
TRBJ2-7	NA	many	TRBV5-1	CASSPPEGAYEQYF	TGTGCCAGCAGCCCCCCCGAGGGAGCCTACGAGCAGTACTTC
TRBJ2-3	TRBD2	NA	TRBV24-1	CATSSGLASRTDTQYF	TGTGCCACCAGCTCGGGACTAGCGTCGCGGACAGATACGCAGTATTTT
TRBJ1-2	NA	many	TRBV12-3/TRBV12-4	CASRTYNYGYTF	TGTGCCAGCAGGACATATAACTATGGCTACACCTTC
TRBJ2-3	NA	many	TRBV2	CASIRTNPTDTQYF	TGTGCCAGCATCAGGACTAATCCCACAGATACGCAGTATTTT
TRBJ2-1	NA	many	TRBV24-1	CATSEPGVPEQFF	TGTGCCACCAGTGAACCCGGGGTTCCCGAGCAGTTCTTC
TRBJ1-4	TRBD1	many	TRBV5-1	CASSLGTGRREKLFF	TGCGCCAGCAGCTTGGGGACAGGGCGTCGAGAAAAACTGTTTTTT
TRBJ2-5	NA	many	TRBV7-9	CASSFDSQETQYF	TGTGCCAGCAGCTTCGACTCCCAAGAGACCCAGTACTTC
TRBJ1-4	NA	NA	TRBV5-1	CASSYRGNLGEKLFF	TGCGCCAGCAGCTATCGGGGGAATCTGGGAGAAAAACTGTTTTTT
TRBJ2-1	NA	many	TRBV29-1	CSVASSAYNEQFF	TGCAGCGTTGCGTCCAGCGCTTACAATGAGCAGTTCTTC
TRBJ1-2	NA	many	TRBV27	CASRTPDNFYGYTF	TGTGCCAGCCGGACTCCGGACAACTTCTATGGCTACACCTTC
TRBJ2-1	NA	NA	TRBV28	CASSHPLHNEQFF	TGTGCCAGCAGTCACCCTCTTCACAATGAGCAGTTCTTC
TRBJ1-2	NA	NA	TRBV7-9	CASSPPQWAPNYGYTF	TGTGCCAGCAGCCCTCCCCAGTGGGCCCCTAACTATGGCTACACCTTC